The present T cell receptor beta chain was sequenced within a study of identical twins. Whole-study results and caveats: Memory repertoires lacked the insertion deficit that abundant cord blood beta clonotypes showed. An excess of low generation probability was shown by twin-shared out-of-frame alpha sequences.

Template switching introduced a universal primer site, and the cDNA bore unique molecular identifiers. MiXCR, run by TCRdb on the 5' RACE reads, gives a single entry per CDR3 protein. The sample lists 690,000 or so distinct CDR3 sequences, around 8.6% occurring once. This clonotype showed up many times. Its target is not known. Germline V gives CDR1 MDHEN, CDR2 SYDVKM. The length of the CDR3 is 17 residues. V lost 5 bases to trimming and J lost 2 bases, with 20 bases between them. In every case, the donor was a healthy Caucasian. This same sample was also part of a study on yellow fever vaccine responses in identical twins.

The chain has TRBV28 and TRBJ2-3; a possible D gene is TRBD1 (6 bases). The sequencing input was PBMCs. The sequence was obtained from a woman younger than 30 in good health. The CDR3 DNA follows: TGTGCCAGCAGTCAAGGGACAACCCTTCCAATCACAGATACGCAGTATTTT. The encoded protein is CASSQGTTLPITDTQYF. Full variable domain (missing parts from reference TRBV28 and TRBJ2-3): DVKVTQSSRYLVKRTGEKVFLECVQDMDHENMFWYRQDPGLGLRLIYFSYDVKMKEKGDIPEGYSVSREKKERFSLILESASTNQTSMYLCASSQGTTLPITDTQYFGPGTRLTVL.